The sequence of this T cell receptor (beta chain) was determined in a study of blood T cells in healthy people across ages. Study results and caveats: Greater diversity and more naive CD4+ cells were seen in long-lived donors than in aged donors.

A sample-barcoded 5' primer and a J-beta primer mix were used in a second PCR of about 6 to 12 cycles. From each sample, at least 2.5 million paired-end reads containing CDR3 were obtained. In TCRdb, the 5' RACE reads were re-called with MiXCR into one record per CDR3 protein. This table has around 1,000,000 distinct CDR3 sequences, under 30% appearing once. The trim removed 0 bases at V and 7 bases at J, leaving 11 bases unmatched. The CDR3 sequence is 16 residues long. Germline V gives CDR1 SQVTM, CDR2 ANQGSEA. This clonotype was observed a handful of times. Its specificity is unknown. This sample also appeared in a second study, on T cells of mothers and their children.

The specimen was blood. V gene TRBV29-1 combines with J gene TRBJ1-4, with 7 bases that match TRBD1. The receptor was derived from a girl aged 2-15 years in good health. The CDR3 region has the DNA TGCAGCGTTGAAGATCCAGCGAGGGGGCAAGTTGAAAAACTGTTTTTT. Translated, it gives CSVEDPARGQVEKLFF.